The clone carrying this T cell receptor beta chain turned up a few times. Its target is unknown. The data derive from a study of Graves' ophthalmopathy and Graves' hyperthyroidism. Points from the study as a whole: Its predictions of ophthalmopathy progression gave the model roughly 71% sensitivity and 72.22% specificity. Using a 13-signature model, the authors split ophthalmopathy from stable hyperthyroidism, with under 90% sensitivity and about 80% specificity. Blood also held most thyroid clonotypes expanded above 0.001 frequency.

Only newly diagnosed hyperthyroidism patients aged 18 to 65, with under 2 months' duration, were enrolled. The authors amplified TCR beta CDR3 regions from RNA transcripts. Second-round multiplex PCR came after a first-round RT-PCR that employed HTBI primers. Via MiXCR, TCRdb re-called the multiplex PCR reads, giving one row per CDR3 protein. The sample records over a million distinct CDR3 sequences, about 35% being singletons. Material: peripheral blood or thyroid tissue (not recorded which). This receptor was identified in an adult man with Graves' hyperthyroidism.

CDR3 bases: TGTGCCAGCAGTACAACAGGTATAATGTATCGGGATCAGCCCCAGCATTTT. Translating it yields CASSTTGIMYRDQPQHF. The V call is TRBV28, the J call TRBJ1-5; D might be TRBD1 (5 bases). CDR1 MDHEN and CDR2 SYDVKM come from the germline V gene. The CDR3 consists of 17 residues. The V end lost 5 bases, the J end lost 5 bases, and 22 bases lay between the germline ends.